These T cell receptor beta chains were read from a single sample in a study of blood T cell repertoires in COVID-19. TCRdb's copy holds only in-frame clones and misses some; the assay was immunoSEQ multiplex PCR. The sample shows some 250,000 clones, 75% to 90% of them seen only once. Sequencing was carried out using PBMCs or T cells enriched from blood (not recorded which). These receptors originate from a man between 35 and 55 years old who had recovered from COVID-19. Both conserved end residues are part of each CDR3. Fields, in order: V gene, clone size, D gene, J gene, CDR3 length, CDR3 DNA, CDR3 protein. A D gene is named only where the DNA matches it firmly. Some rows mark clone size as missing; the rest say once, few, many or name a class of expanded clone.

>TRBV27|.|.|TRBJ2-5|15
TGTGCCAGCAGAGAACAATTCACAATCGGGGAGACCCAGTACTTC
CASREQFTIGETQYF
>TRBV11-2|.|TRBD2|TRBJ2-3|16
TGTGCCACCTGGGGACTAGCGGGGGGGCTGACAGATACGCAGTATTTT
CATWGLAGGLTDTQYF
>TRBV6-5|.|.|TRBJ2-7|14
TGTGCCAGCACCCCGACGTGGGGGCGGTACGAGCAGTACTTC
CASTPTWGRYEQYF
>TRBV5-3|.|TRBD1|TRBJ1-6|17
TGTGCCAGAAGCCTTTTTAAGACAGGGGGCTATAATTCACCCCTCCACTTT
CARSLFKTGGYNSPLHF
>TRBV6-5|.|.|TRBJ2-7|15
TGTGCCAGCAGTTACTCATTGGACAGTTCCTACGAGCAGTACTTC
CASSYSLDSSYEQYF
>TRBV14|.|TRBD2|TRBJ2-2|16
TGTGCCAGCAGCCGTACACTAGCGGGAGGCACCGGGGAGCTGTTTTTT
CASSRTLAGGTGELFF
>TRBV19|.|.|TRBJ1-1|16
TGTGCCAGTAGTTCCGGGACCTACGTAAGGGGGACTGAAGCTTTCTTT
CASSSGTYVRGTEAFF
>TRBV2|.|.|TRBJ2-1|14
TGTGCCAGCACCGGACAGTTAGCCTACAATGAGCAGTTCTTC
CASTGQLAYNEQFF
>TRBV19|.|.|TRBJ1-5|15
TGTGCCAGTAGTAACATCCCCCGGGGCAATCAGCCCCAGCATTTT
CASSNIPRGNQPQHF
>TRBV7-2|.|TRBD2|TRBJ2-3|15
TGTGCCAGCAGACGGACTAGCGGATTCACAGATACGCAGTATTTT
CASRRTSGFTDTQYF
>TRBV20-1|.|TRBD2|TRBJ2-1|15
TGCAGTGCTAGTTTAGCGGGAGGGTTCTACAATGAGCAGTTCTTC
CSASLAGGFYNEQFF
>TRBV7-8|.|TRBD1|TRBJ2-7|15
TGTGCCAGCAGGTCCACCGGGACAGGGTCCTACGAGCAGTACTTC
CASRSTGTGSYEQYF
>TRBV6-5|.|TRBD1|TRBJ2-2|16
TGTGCCAGCAGTTACCTGACAGGGTCGAACACCGGGGAGCTGTTTTTT
CASSYLTGSNTGELFF
>TRBV13|.|TRBD1|TRBJ1-5|12
TGTGCCAGCAGGCTGACAGGGGGGCCCCAGCATTTT
CASRLTGGPQHF
>TRBV5-1|.|TRBD1|TRBJ1-4|14
TGCGCCAGCAGCGGTGGGACAGATAATGAAAAACTGTTTTTT
CASSGGTDNEKLFF
>TRBV3-1/TRBV3-2|.|TRBD2|TRBJ2-1|17
TGTGCCAGCAGCCAAGTGTCTAGCGGGAGGGCCATCGATGAGCAGTTCTTC
CASSQVSSGRAIDEQFF
>TRBV3-1/TRBV3-2|.|TRBD2|TRBJ2-5|19
TGTGCCAGCAGCCGGCTAAAACCGGGAACTAGCGGGGCAAGGGAGACCCAGTACTTC
CASSRLKPGTSGARETQYF
>TRBV5-6|.|TRBD1|TRBJ1-3|15
TGTGCCAGCAGCCGGGATACAGGGGGTGGAAACACCATATATTTT
CASSRDTGGGNTIYF
>TRBV5-4|.|TRBD2|TRBJ2-1|17
TGTGCCAGCAGCTTGGGGGTAGCGGGACTACCATTGAATGAGCAGTTCTTC
CASSLGVAGLPLNEQFF
>TRBV6-5|.|TRBD1|TRBJ1-4|14
TGTGCCAGCAGTTCCGGACAGGATGGTGAAAAACTGTTTTTT
CASSSGQDGEKLFF
>TRBV18|.|.|TRBJ1-1|13
TGTGCCAGCTCATCCGACCAGGGCACTGAAGCTTTCTTT
CASSSDQGTEAFF
>TRBV7-7|once|.|TRBJ2-2|15
TGTGCTAGCAGCTTAGGAGCGGCGAACACCGGGGAGCTGTTTTTT
CASSLGAANTGELFF
>TRBV11-2|once|.|TRBJ1-4|14
TGTGCCAGCAGCTCCGAGGGGGGGAATGAAAAACTGTTTTTT
CASSSEGGNEKLFF
>TRBV5-6|.|.|TRBJ1-1|13
TGTGCCAGCAGCCCGGAGAGTGGAACTGAAGCTTTCTTT
CASSPESGTEAFF
>TRBV15|.|TRBD1|TRBJ1-2|14
TGTGCCACCAGCAGGGACAGGGGAAGTTATGGCTACACCTTC
CATSRDRGSYGYTF
>TRBV28|.|TRBD1|TRBJ2-2|16
TGTGCCAGCAGTTTGACAGGGTTATTGAACACCGGGGAGCTGTTTTTT
CASSLTGLLNTGELFF
>TRBV2|.|.|TRBJ2-7|12
TGTGCCAGCAGGGGTGACACCTACGAGCAGTACTTC
CASRGDTYEQYF
>TRBV7-3|.|.|TRBJ2-1|14
TGTGCCAGCAGCTTATACCCCGACAGTAATGAGCAGTTCTTC
CASSLYPDSNEQFF
>TRBV7-8|.|TRBD2|TRBJ2-1|16
TGTGCCAGCAGCTTAGATCCTAGCGGGAGTCAAGGTGAGCAGTTCTTC
CASSLDPSGSQGEQFF
>TRBV7-7|.|.|TRBJ1-4|14
TGTGCTAGCAGCAAAGCGCCCCCGCGCGCGAAACTGTTTTTT
CASSKAPPRAKLFF
>TRBV19|.|TRBD2|TRBJ2-5|15
TGTGCCAGTAGTCCTTCCGGGACTAGCGGAGAGACCCAGTACTTC
CASSPSGTSGETQYF
>TRBV2|.|TRBD1|TRBJ2-7|14
TGTGCCAGCAGCCGACCGGGACAGGGTTATGGGCAGTACTTC
CASSRPGQGYGQYF
>TRBV27|once|TRBD1|TRBJ2-7|14
TGTGCCAGCATAAAACAACAGGGGGCCTACGAGCAGTACTTC
CASIKQQGAYEQYF
>TRBV11-2|.|TRBD2|TRBJ2-3|15
TGTGCCAGCAGCTTAGTGCTAGCGGGAGCAGATACGCAGTATTTT
CASSLVLAGADTQYF
>TRBV7-2|.|.|TRBJ2-2|15
TGTGCCAGCAGCTCCTTCCGAGGGGGTACCGGGGAGCTGTTTTTT
CASSSFRGGTGELFF
>TRBV10-2|.|TRBD1|TRBJ2-7|16
TGCGCCAGCAGTGACTTGGGACAGGGGATGTCCTACGAGCAGTACTTC
CASSDLGQGMSYEQYF
>TRBV30|.|.|TRBJ2-1|13
TGTGCCTGGAGTGTAGCAGACCAGGATGAGCAGTTCTTC
CAWSVADQDEQFF
>TRBV5-1|.|.|TRBJ2-7|16
TGCGCCAGCAGCTTGGATTCCGGGGAGGTTTCCTACGAGCAGTACTTC
CASSLDSGEVSYEQYF
>TRBV6-4|.|.|TRBJ1-2|14
TGTGCCAGCAGTGAGTTTGGGGGACAAGGTGGCTACACCTTC
CASSEFGGQGGYTF
>TRBV27|.|.|TRBJ1-1|15
TGTGCCAGCAGTTTATCCATACAGGGATTCACTGAAGCTTTCTTT
CASSLSIQGFTEAFF
>TRBV28|.|.|TRBJ1-1|12
TGTGCCAGCAAGGGGTCATCAGCTGAAGCTTTCTTT
CASKGSSAEAFF
>TRBV3-1/TRBV3-2|.|TRBD2|TRBJ2-1|15
TGTGCCAGCAGCCAGACTAGCGGGGGGTACAATGAGCAGTTCTTC
CASSQTSGGYNEQFF
>TRBV19|.|.|TRBJ1-1|13
TGTGCCACCGTAAGGCCGCGGCACACTGAAGCTTTCTTT
CATVRPRHTEAFF
>TRBV7-9|.|.|TRBJ1-5|15
TGTGCCAGCAGCTTTTCCGGGCAGGGGAATCAGCCCCAGCATTTT
CASSFSGQGNQPQHF
>TRBV5-1|.|TRBD1|TRBJ1-3|21
TGCGCCAGCAGCTTGTCAGCGCACAGGGGATTCGGAATTAGCTCTGGAAACACCATATATTTT
CASSLSAHRGFGISSGNTIYF
>TRBV12-3/TRBV12-4|.|.|TRBJ2-1|13
TGTGCCAGCAGATTCTCGCCCGTCGGACTGCAGTTCTTC
CASRFSPVGLQFF
>TRBV7-2|.|.|TRBJ1-1|16
TGTGCCAGCAGCTTGGGGATTGGGGCAGCCCGCGCTGAAGCTTTCTTT
CASSLGIGAARAEAFF